This T cell receptor beta chain was recovered during a study of T-cell reconstitution after alpha-beta-depleted transplantation in children. Study-level results: At around two months after transplant, the alpha-beta T cells were reportedly derived from several hundred expanded clones that came from non-depleted graft cells.

Unique molecular identifiers were incorporated when the TCRbeta library was constructed. TCRdb reanalysed the PCR reads using MiXCR and keeps one entry per CDR3 protein. The repertoire holds 700,000 to 950,000 distinct CDR3 sequences, with around 17% as singletons. Concerning this clonotype: What it binds is unknown.

The V end was cut by 4 bases, the J end by 0 bases, with 12 bases between. CDR1 is LGHNA, CDR2 YNFKEQ, per germline. CDR3 size: 16 residues. The starting material was PBMCs, mostly from graft donor cells, obtained 360 days after TCRalphabeta/CD19-depleted stem cell transplant. The clonotype originates from a male patient under 18 who had a stem cell transplant for acute lymphoblastic leukemia, so the T cells may come from the graft donor. The chain links TRBV4-2 to TRBJ2-2; TRBD1 might be the D (5 bases). The CDR3 DNA follows: TGTGCCAGCAGCCCCCAGGGAACTACGAACACCGGGGAGCTGTTTTTT. It encodes CASSPQGTTNTGELFF.